This T cell receptor (beta chain) was captured by sequencing in a study of cytomegalovirus exposure and HLA in healthy donors. Findings and caveats of the study: Several of the most significant clusters were apparently associated with common viral pathogens in a later analysis.

Of note for this clone: Its antigen remains unidentified.

Germline-derived CDR1 and CDR2 are SNHLY and FYNNEI. The CDR3 totals 15 residues. The V gene end was trimmed by 8 bases and the J gene end by 1 base; junction bases not matched to a gene: 7. PCR employed 60 Vbeta and 13 Jbeta primers. Sequencing was performed with immunoSEQ multiplex PCR; in TCRdb, only in-frame clones are kept and a portion is missing. The table lists around 100,000 clones, around 77% of them singletons. This clonotype was sampled from a woman aged 60-70 years in good health and CMV-seropositive. Sequencing was done on a sample of PBMCs. The rearrangement joins TRBV2 to TRBJ2-5, with TRBD1 identical over 10 bases. The chain's CDR3 is CASGRDRGSQETQYF. The CDR3 nucleotides are TGTGCCAGCGGCCGGGACAGGGGCTCCCAAGAGACCCAGTACTTC.